The rows below give T cell receptor beta chains drawn from one sample of a study of yellow fever vaccine responses in identical twins. TCRdb reprocessed the RT-PCR reads via MiXCR and lists one record per CDR3 protein. The table has tens of thousands of distinct CDR3 sequences, around 77% seen once. This specimen consisted of T cells from blood (PBMCs), unsorted or a sorted subset (not recorded which), obtained before or after yellow fever vaccination (not recorded which). These receptors were obtained from a woman aged 18-29 years who received the yellow fever vaccine. Each CDR3 is given with its conserved first and last residue. Fields, in order: clone size, J gene, V gene, D gene, CDR3 DNA, CDR3 protein. The D gene is left open where the match is weak. Part of the rows lack a size; the others show once, few, many or a class for expanded clones.

size: .; J: TRBJ2-6; V: TRBV4-3; D: .; DNA: TGCGCCAGCAGCCAAGATGCCTTCTCTGGGGCCAACGTCCTGACTTTC; CDR3: CASSQDAFSGANVLTF
size: .; J: TRBJ2-3; V: TRBV24-1; D: TRBD2; DNA: TGTGCCACCAGTGAGGGCGCGGGGGACACAGATACGCAGTATTTT; CDR3: CATSEGAGDTDTQYF
size: .; J: TRBJ2-5; V: TRBV18; D: .; DNA: TGTGCCAGCTCACCAGCCATGGGGACCCAGTACTTC; CDR3: CASSPAMGTQYF
size: .; J: TRBJ2-4; V: TRBV7-8; D: .; DNA: TGTGCCAGCAGCCTCGGACTAACCAACATTCAGTACTTC; CDR3: CASSLGLTNIQYF
size: .; J: TRBJ1-1; V: TRBV18; D: .; DNA: TGTGCCAGCTCACCACAGGGTTCCAACACTGAAGCTTTCTTT; CDR3: CASSPQGSNTEAFF
size: few; J: TRBJ1-1; V: TRBV5-1; D: .; DNA: TGCGCCAGCAGCTTGACCGCCGGGCCGAACACTGAAGCTTTCTTT; CDR3: CASSLTAGPNTEAFF
size: few; J: TRBJ2-1; V: TRBV7-2; D: .; DNA: TGTGCCAGCAGCTTAGTGGACATCAATGAGCAGTTCTTC; CDR3: CASSLVDINEQFF
size: .; J: TRBJ2-7; V: TRBV20-1; D: .; DNA: TGCAGTGCTAGACAGGGCTACGAGCAGTACTTC; CDR3: CSARQGYEQYF
size: .; J: TRBJ1-1; V: TRBV19; D: TRBD1; DNA: TGTGCCAGTAAGGGACAGGTGAACACTGAAGCTTTCTTT; CDR3: CASKGQVNTEAFF
size: .; J: TRBJ2-1; V: TRBV4-1; D: TRBD2; DNA: TGCGCCAGCAGCCGGGGACTAGCGGATTACAATGAGCAGTTCTTC; CDR3: CASSRGLADYNEQFF
size: .; J: TRBJ2-7; V: TRBV11-3; D: TRBD1; DNA: TGTGCCAGCAGCTCCGCCGGGACAGGGTTTATCGAGCAGTACTTC; CDR3: CASSSAGTGFIEQYF
size: .; J: TRBJ1-1; V: TRBV10-3; D: .; DNA: TGTGCCATCACCCCCGGGCCGGGGAGCACTGAAGCTTTCTTT; CDR3: CAITPGPGSTEAFF
size: .; J: TRBJ2-7; V: TRBV27; D: .; DNA: TGTGCCAGCAGTCCAGGGGGGGTCCCCGAGCAGTACTTC; CDR3: CASSPGGVPEQYF
size: .; J: TRBJ2-7; V: TRBV5-5; D: .; DNA: TGTGCCAGCAGCTCCCCGACAGCGTACGAGCAGTACTTC; CDR3: CASSSPTAYEQYF
size: once; J: TRBJ1-5; V: TRBV29-1; D: .; DNA: TGCAGCGTCCGACCCCGTACCCTTAGCAATCAGCCCCAGCATTTT; CDR3: CSVRPRTLSNQPQHF
size: .; J: TRBJ2-3; V: TRBV7-6; D: TRBD2; DNA: TGTGCCAGCAGCCGGCCGCCGGGGGGAAGCACAGATACGCAGTATTTT; CDR3: CASSRPPGGSTDTQYF
size: .; J: TRBJ1-2; V: TRBV5-4; D: .; DNA: TGTGCCAGCAGCTTGGTGGCAGGGGTCGACTATGGCTACACCTTC; CDR3: CASSLVAGVDYGYTF
size: .; J: TRBJ2-1; V: TRBV5-1; D: .; DNA: TGCGCCAGCAGCTTGAGCCCGTTCTTTGCGGAATACAATGAGCAGTTCTTC; CDR3: CASSLSPFFAEYNEQFF
size: .; J: TRBJ1-5; V: TRBV5-6; D: .; DNA: TGTGCCAGCAGCTTGTATTCGGTTAGCAATCAGCCCCAGCATTTT; CDR3: CASSLYSVSNQPQHF
size: .; J: TRBJ1-5; V: TRBV15; D: .; DNA: TGTGCCACCAGCAGAGATGTGCATAGCAATCAGCCCCAGCATTTT; CDR3: CATSRDVHSNQPQHF
size: .; J: TRBJ2-1; V: TRBV28; D: TRBD2; DNA: TGTGCCAGCAGACCCCTAGCGGGAGAGTACAATGAGCAGTTCTTC; CDR3: CASRPLAGEYNEQFF
size: few; J: TRBJ2-1; V: TRBV15; D: .; DNA: TGTGCCACCAGCAGGGGCCTTGGGCTCCTATACAATGAGCAGTTCTTC; CDR3: CATSRGLGLLYNEQFF
size: once; J: TRBJ2-3; V: TRBV12-3/TRBV12-4; D: .; DNA: TGTGCCAGCAGACCCCGGGGGGCGGGGGAACAAGATACGCAGTATTTT; CDR3: CASRPRGAGEQDTQYF
size: .; J: TRBJ2-1; V: TRBV27; D: TRBD2; DNA: TGTGCCAGCAGTTTGTCAGCCGGGACTAACTACAATGAGCAGTTCTTC; CDR3: CASSLSAGTNYNEQFF
size: .; J: TRBJ2-2; V: TRBV27; D: .; DNA: TGTGCCAGCAGTACATCGAACACCGGGGAGCTGTTTTTT; CDR3: CASSTSNTGELFF
size: .; J: TRBJ2-7; V: TRBV5-6; D: .; DNA: TGTGCCAGCAGCTTGGGAAAGCGAAAAGCCTACGAGCAGTACTTC; CDR3: CASSLGKRKAYEQYF
size: .; J: TRBJ2-3; V: TRBV29-1; D: TRBD2; DNA: TGCAGCGTTTCTAGCGGGACCACAGATACGCAGTATTTT; CDR3: CSVSSGTTDTQYF
size: .; J: TRBJ2-5; V: TRBV2; D: TRBD2; DNA: TGTGCCAGCAGTGAAGGACTAGCGGGGGCCCTCCTCCAAGAGACCCAGTACTTC; CDR3: CASSEGLAGALLQETQYF
size: .; J: TRBJ2-1; V: TRBV2; D: TRBD2; DNA: TGTGCCAGCAGTGAAGCACAGACTAGCCCGCAGTTCTTC; CDR3: CASSEAQTSPQFF
size: .; J: TRBJ2-6; V: TRBV6-1; D: .; DNA: TGTGCCAGCAGTGAGGATGGGGCTGGGGCCAACGTCCTGACTTTC; CDR3: CASSEDGAGANVLTF
size: .; J: TRBJ1-3; V: TRBV7-3; D: .; DNA: TGTGCCAGCAGCCCTAGTAAAGAGGCGCCAAACACCATATATTTT; CDR3: CASSPSKEAPNTIYF
size: .; J: TRBJ1-6; V: TRBV7-1; D: TRBD1; DNA: TGTGCCAGCAGCTCTCCGGGACAGGGCTATAATTCACCCCTCCACTTT; CDR3: CASSSPGQGYNSPLHF
size: .; J: TRBJ1-1; V: TRBV20-1; D: .; DNA: TGCAGTGCTAGAGATATATTGACACCGAATGAAGCTTTCTTT; CDR3: CSARDILTPNEAFF
size: .; J: TRBJ2-3; V: TRBV29-1; D: .; DNA: TGCAGCGTTGAAGGGTGGTCGCGGGGTGGCACAGATACGCAGTATTTT; CDR3: CSVEGWSRGGTDTQYF
size: .; J: TRBJ1-1; V: TRBV6-4; D: TRBD1; DNA: TGTGCCAGCAGTGACCCAGGGGGACAGGGAAACACTGAAGCTTTCTTT; CDR3: CASSDPGGQGNTEAFF
size: .; J: TRBJ1-4; V: TRBV29-1; D: .; DNA: TGCAGCGTTAGGCAGGGGTTTGATGAAAAACTGTTTTTT; CDR3: CSVRQGFDEKLFF
size: .; J: TRBJ1-1; V: TRBV12-3/TRBV12-4; D: .; DNA: TGTGCCAGCAGACTGACACAGGGCTTAACTGAAGCTTTCTTT; CDR3: CASRLTQGLTEAFF
size: .; J: TRBJ2-5; V: TRBV29-1; D: .; DNA: TGCAGCGTTGCAGGGGAGACCCAGTACTTC; CDR3: CSVAGETQYF
size: .; J: TRBJ2-5; V: TRBV20-1; D: TRBD2; DNA: TGCAGTGCTAGAGAGGCCGTCGCAGCGGGGGGCCTCCAAGAGACCCAGTACTTC; CDR3: CSAREAVAAGGLQETQYF
size: .; J: TRBJ1-5; V: TRBV11-3; D: TRBD1; DNA: TGTGCCAGCAGCTTAGGGACAGGGCGTAAACAGCCCCAGCATTTT; CDR3: CASSLGTGRKQPQHF
size: few; J: TRBJ2-1; V: TRBV4-2; D: .; DNA: TGTGCCAGCAGATGGTCCGGCCTAGCGTCTTACAATGAGCAGTTCTTC; CDR3: CASRWSGLASYNEQFF
size: once; J: TRBJ2-7; V: TRBV6-5; D: .; DNA: TGTGCCAGCAGTTACGGTAGGACCGACGAGCAGTACTTC; CDR3: CASSYGRTDEQYF
size: .; J: TRBJ2-3; V: TRBV11-1; D: TRBD1; DNA: TGTGCCAGCAGCTCACAGGGGGCTATAGATACGCAGTATTTT; CDR3: CASSSQGAIDTQYF
size: .; J: TRBJ2-7; V: TRBV2; D: .; DNA: TGTGCCAGCATTCTCCGGGAGCAGTACTTC; CDR3: CASILREQYF
size: .; J: TRBJ1-6; V: TRBV7-6; D: .; DNA: TGTGCCAGCAGCCAACGGACAGTACCAAATTCACCCCTCCACTTT; CDR3: CASSQRTVPNSPLHF
size: .; J: TRBJ1-1; V: TRBV2; D: .; DNA: TGTGCCAGCCATCGGGTTAAGGACACTGAAGCTTTCTTT; CDR3: CASHRVKDTEAFF
size: .; J: TRBJ2-3; V: TRBV18; D: TRBD2; DNA: TGTGCCAGCTCACCGGGTGAGCGGGGGAGTTACGATACGCAGTATTTT; CDR3: CASSPGERGSYDTQYF
size: .; J: TRBJ1-2; V: TRBV2; D: TRBD1; DNA: TGTGCCAGCAGAGACAGGGTTGGGGATTTCTTC; CDR3: CASRDRVGDFF
size: .; J: TRBJ2-5; V: TRBV4-1; D: .; DNA: TGCGCCAGCAGCCAAGAAGTGGGGTTTCGAGAGACCCAGTACTTC; CDR3: CASSQEVGFRETQYF
size: .; J: TRBJ2-3; V: TRBV7-2; D: .; DNA: TGTGCCAGCAACTTAGAGGGAGATACGCAGTATTTT; CDR3: CASNLEGDTQYF
size: once; J: TRBJ2-1; V: TRBV4-3; D: TRBD2; DNA: TGCGCCAGCAGCCAAGACGGGCGGGAGGTCAATGAGCAGTTCTTC; CDR3: CASSQDGREVNEQFF
size: .; J: TRBJ2-5; V: TRBV6-1; D: .; DNA: TGTGCCAGCAGGGGGGGCAGGGCCTCACAAGAGACCCAGTACTTC; CDR3: CASRGGRASQETQYF